A few counts support the clone carrying this T cell receptor (beta chain). TCR alpha and TCR beta cDNA libraries carrying sample barcodes and UMIs were produced by 5'RACE using constant-segment primers. TCRdb itself ran the 5' RACE reads through MiXCR, one entry per CDR3 protein. The table lists about 290,000 distinct CDR3 sequences, more than 15% of them singletons. The CDR3 covers 15 residues. V was trimmed by 1 base and J by 5 bases, leaving 12 bases between them. Germline V gene data show CDR1 as SEHNR and CDR2 as FQNEAQ (reference sequence). This specimen belongs to a study of T-cell memory formation after mild COVID-19.

This receptor was obtained from a man younger than 30 who had mild COVID-19 (a few samples of this study predate the infection). Cell type and time point are not known. The sequencing sample was made of PBMCs or a T cell subset sorted from them (not recorded which). This sequence joins TRBV7-9 and TRBJ2-1; possibly TRBD1 for D (5 bases). CDR3 sequence: CASSLVGKGHNEQFF. In DNA form, the CDR3 reads TGTGCCAGCAGCTTAGTAGGCAAGGGGCACAATGAGCAGTTCTTC.